The 11 T cell receptor beta chains given below trace back to one sample, sequenced in a study of blood T cell repertoires in COVID-19. The table came from immunoSEQ multiplex PCR; TCRdb's copy has only in-frame clones and leaves some out. The sample consists of about 140,000 clones, 80% to 85% of them appearing once. The sequenced sample was peripheral blood. These TCRs come from a woman aged 55-69 years with acute or convalescent COVID-19.

The CDR3 region is CASSLDRGGTGANVLTF. DNA of the CDR3: TGTGCCAGCAGCTTAGACAGGGGAGGAACTGGGGCCAACGTCCTGACTTTC. The genes are TRBV7-2 and TRBJ2-6, with D possibly matching TRBD1 (7 bases). Trimming stripped 1 base from V and 2 bases from J, with 12 bases between. Germline CDR1 SGHTA, CDR2 FQGNSA. This CDR3 spans 17 amino acids.

In this sample, this clone turned up once. This rearrangement joins TRBV11-2 to TRBJ2-7; no reliable D call. Per the germline V gene, CDR1 is SGHAT and CDR2 is FQNNGV. The ends were cut back, 3 bases at V and 1 base at J, with 7 bases in the middle. The CDR3 loop spans 13 amino acids. The CDR3 DNA follows: TGTGCCAGCAGCTTCCACTCTTCCTACGAGCAGTACTTC. Encoded protein: CASSFHSSYEQYF.

V and J are TRBV2 and TRBJ1-3, with TRBD1 identical over 8 bases. The CDR3 is 14 amino acids. Germline trimming cut 5 bases from V and 1 base from J; bases unmatched to any gene: 1. Germline CDR1 SNHLY, CDR2 FYNNEI. CDR3 protein: CASSQGASGNTIYF. CDR3 coding DNA: TGTGCCAGCAGTCAGGGGGCATCTGGAAACACCATATATTTT.

The chain combines TRBV18 with TRBJ1-5; the D is unclear. CDR1 and CDR2 (germline): KGHSH, LQKENI. The CDR3 consists of 15 residues. Trimming shortened V by 3 bases and J by 3 bases, and 12 bases separated the two germline ends. In DNA form, the CDR3 reads TGTGCCAGCTCACCCGCGGGAGACTCCAATCAGCCCCAGCATTTT. Residues: CASSPAGDSNQPQHF.

V is TRBV11-3 and J is TRBJ2-3; 10 positions match TRBD2. The CDR3 is 15 residues long. Germline CDR1 and CDR2: SGHNT and YENEEA. The V segment lost 5 bases and the J segment 2 bases; nucleotides outside the gene matches: 4. The CDR3 sequence is CASSGGLADTDTQYF. CDR3 nucleotides: TGTGCCAGCAGCGGAGGACTAGCGGACACAGATACGCAGTATTTT.

The V call is TRBV6-5, the J call TRBJ2-1; 7 bases fit TRBD2. Per the germline V gene, CDR1 is MNHEY and CDR2 is SVGAGI. There are 14 residues in the CDR3. V shed 7 bases and J 4 bases; nucleotides not matched to a gene: 7. This chain's CDR3 is CASTQTSSYNEQFF. The CDR3 DNA follows: TGTGCCAGCACCCAGACTAGCAGTTACAATGAGCAGTTCTTC.

This clone showed up just a few times. CDR3 region: CASRPGQGASGWGNIQNYNEQFF. The CDR3 DNA is TGTGCCAGCAGGCCGGGACAGGGGGCCAGCGGGTGGGGAAATATCCAGAATTACAATGAGCAGTTCTTC. The V and J genes are TRBV27 and TRBJ2-1, with TRBD1 matching 12 bases. Trimming removed 6 bases from V and 4 bases from J; junction bases left unmatched: 28. Germline CDR1 reads MNHEY; CDR2 reads SMNVEV (reference sequence). The CDR3 has 23 amino acids.

This chain uses TRBV27 with TRBJ1-4; D call uncertain. Per germline, CDR1 MNHEY and CDR2 SMNVEV (reference sequence). The CDR3 has 13 amino acids. Trimming removed 2 bases from V and 7 bases from J, with 8 bases in between. The CDR3 is CASSLVGSEKLFF. The CDR3 DNA reads TGTGCCAGCAGTTTAGTAGGGAGTGAAAAACTGTTTTTT.

The chain combines TRBV19 with TRBJ1-5; TRBD1 matches 12 bases. V was pared by 4 bases and J by 6 bases, with 7 bases of the junction left unmatched. Germline V gives CDR1 LNHDA, CDR2 SQIVND (reference sequence). The CDR3 totals 16 residues. The CDR3, as DNA: TGTGCCAGTAGTACTCCGGGACAGGGGGCGAGTCAGCCCCAGCATTTT. Amino acid sequence: CASSTPGQGASQPQHF.

The V and J genes are TRBV7-2 and TRBJ1-5; a possible D gene is TRBD1 (5 bases). Trimming took off 2 bases at V and 2 bases at J, with 13 bases between the two ends. Germline values: CDR1 SGHTA, CDR2 FQGNSA. This CDR3 region has 16 residues. The CDR3 reads CASSLWGLGGNQPQHF. The CDR3 DNA reads as TGTGCCAGCAGCTTATGGGGATTAGGGGGCAATCAGCCCCAGCATTTT.

The chain carries TRBV30 and TRBJ2-5, with D maybe TRBD2 (6 bases). Germline CDR1 GTSNPN, CDR2 SVGIG (reference sequence). Trimming left V 1 base short and J 4 bases short, with 10 bases between. This CDR3 spans 13 amino acids. CDR3 DNA sequence: TGTGCCTGGAGTGGCGGGGCGGTAGAGACCCAGTACTTC. It is translated as CAWSGGAVETQYF.